This T cell receptor (beta chain) is from a study of CD8+ T cells in alopecia areata. Study context: Treated patients were given oral tofacitinib, which was dosed at 5 to 10 mg twice daily. Patients remained on tofacitinib for 6 to 18 months and then went 6 months without it.

The authors sorted CD4+ and CD8+ T cells from PBMCs. The authors extracted RNA and reverse transcribed it into cDNA as the sequencing template. Generated by immunoSEQ multiplex PCR, the TCRdb table keeps only in-frame clones and is missing some. The sample holds roughly 250,000 clones, under 70% seen once. In its sample, this clone ranks as medium-sized (0.01 to 0.1%). Trimming removed 7 bases at V and 1 base at J, with 17 bases between. Germline V gives CDR1 MNHNY, CDR2 SVGAGI (reference sequence). The CDR3 runs 16 residues. The gene calls are TRBV6-6 and TRBJ1-5; D might be TRBD1 (6 bases). The specimen was CD4+ T cells sorted from blood, collected at week 0. This TCR derives from a human donor with alopecia areata. CDR3: CASNPRGGGSNQPQHF. CDR3 DNA sequence: TGTGCCAGCAACCCTCGAGGAGGGGGGAGCAATCAGCCCCAGCATTTT.